The 4 T cell receptor beta chains in this list originate from one sample, sequenced in a study of cytomegalovirus exposure and HLA in healthy donors. The PCR contained 60 Vbeta and 13 Jbeta primers. The data were produced by immunoSEQ multiplex PCR, yet TCRdb's version contains in-frame clones alone and is incomplete. The sample has more than 60,000 clones, 70% to 80% seen once. The sequenced sample was PBMCs. These receptors all stem from a man aged 18-30 years in good health and CMV-seronegative.

In this sample, this clone turned up a few times. The chain carries TRBV28 and TRBJ2-1; 11 nucleotides align to TRBD2. The CDR3 spans 14 residues. The V segment lost 7 bases and the J segment 4 bases; nucleotides outside the gene matches: 3. Germline CDR1 is MDHEN and CDR2 is SYDVKM. The CDR3 region has the DNA TGTGCCAGCAAATTAGCGGGAGGGTACAATGAGCAGTTCTTC. Translation gives CASKLAGGYNEQFF.

This clone was counted once. The chain joins TRBV27 to TRBJ1-6, with D perhaps TRBD1 (6 bases). The CDR3 covers 11 residues. Between the trimmed V and J ends, which lost 4 bases and 17 bases, there was a span of 12 bases. Looked up from germline, CDR1 is MNHEY and CDR2 is SMNVEV (reference sequence). The CDR3 region is CASSSGGPIHF. The CDR3 nucleotides are TGTGCCAGCAGTTCCGGGGGGCCCATCCACTTT.

The chain's CDR3 is CASSWARVNEQYV. The CDR3 nucleotides read TGTGCCAGCAGTTGGGCCAGGGTTAACGAGCAGTACGTC. This chain links TRBV6-6 with TRBJ2-7; weak D call: TRBD1 (5 bases). This CDR3 has 13 amino acids. V was trimmed by 4 bases and J by 5 bases, leaving 12 bases between them. The V gene's germline CDR1 is MNHNY and CDR2 SVGAGI (reference sequence).

This clone has only a few counts. The chain combines TRBV29-1 with TRBJ2-7; 7 bases map to TRBD1. The length of the CDR3 is 18 residues. CDR1 and CDR2 (germline): SQVTM, ANQGSEA. Losses at the gene ends were 1 base for V and 2 bases for J; bases not matched to a gene: 17. CDR3 protein: CSVEVAPGTVLQAYEQYF. DNA of the CDR3: TGCAGCGTTGAAGTCGCCCCCGGGACAGTCCTCCAAGCCTACGAGCAGTACTTC.